These 14 T cell receptor beta chains came from one sample sequenced in a study of cytomegalovirus exposure and HLA in healthy donors. The study ran its PCR with 60 Vbeta and 13 Jbeta primers. The protocol was immunoSEQ multiplex PCR, while the TCRdb copy is restricted to in-frame clones and leaves out a portion. The table records 110,000 to 150,000 clones, 60% to 80% of them present only once. The sequencing input was PBMCs. These receptors came from a male donor in good health and CMV-seronegative.

CDR3 loop: CASRTGLNTEAFF. CDR3 DNA: TGCGCCAGCAGGACAGGGTTGAACACTGAAGCTTTCTTT. The rearrangement links TRBV5-1 to TRBJ1-1, with TRBD1 matching 7 bases. The CDR3 length is 13 residues. CDR1 SGHRS and CDR2 YFSETQ come from the germline V gene. V shed 5 bases and J 0 bases; nucleotides not matched to a gene: 1.

V usage is TRBV7-9 and J usage is TRBJ2-3; no clear D. The CDR3 consists of 15 residues. Germline assignment: CDR1 SEHNR and CDR2 FQNEAQ (reference sequence). The germline V and J ends were trimmed by 5 bases and 3 bases, with 15 bases remaining between them. For the CDR3, the DNA is TGTGCCAGCAGCCTCAGAAATATGTTGACAGATACGCAGTATTTT. Its protein is CASSLRNMLTDTQYF.

The chain is built from TRBV12-5 and TRBJ2-3, with D possibly TRBD2 on 7 matching bases. Germline V CDR1 and CDR2: LGHNT, FRNRAP. This CDR3 has 15 residues. The V end was cut by 6 bases, the J end by 3 bases, with 16 bases between. CDR3 DNA: TGTGCTAGTGGGCTGGGGGGCGGGGGTACAGATACGCAGTATTTT. Protein sequence: CASGLGGGGTDTQYF.

This rearrangement joins TRBV19 to TRBJ1-5; maybe TRBD1 (6 bases). Germline assignment: CDR1 LNHDA and CDR2 SQIVND (reference sequence). The CDR3 is 15 residues long. Trimming shortened V by 6 bases and J by 0 bases, and 12 bases separated the two germline ends. In nucleotides, the CDR3 is TGTGCCAGTAGAATACAGGGCTCTAGCAATCAGCCCCAGCATTTT. Encoded protein: CASRIQGSSNQPQHF.

The chain uses TRBV19 and TRBJ1-5; TRBD1 matches at 7 bases. The CDR3 loop spans 14 amino acids. With V trimmed by 9 bases and J by 4 bases, 9 bases remained unmatched. Germline assignment: CDR1 LNHDA and CDR2 SQIVND (reference sequence). The DNA of the CDR3 is TGTGCCAGCAAAAAACCACAGGGGAATCAGCCCCAGCATTTT. The encoded protein is CASKKPQGNQPQHF.

The chain is built from TRBV18 and TRBJ2-5, with 7 bases identical to TRBD2. Germline CDR1 and CDR2: KGHSH and LQKENI. The CDR3 totals 13 residues. V was pared by 6 bases and J by 2 bases, with 3 bases of the junction left unmatched. Here the CDR3 reads CASSWTRQETQYF. In nucleotides, the CDR3 is TGTGCCAGCTCCTGGACTAGGCAAGAGACCCAGTACTTC. The full variable domain, with the rest looked up from reference TRBV18 and TRBJ2-5, is NAGVMQNPRHLVRRRGQEARLRCSPMKGHSHVYWYRQLPEEGLKFMVYLQKENIIDESGMPKERFSAEFPKEGPSILRIQQVVRGDSAAYFCASSWTRQETQYFGPGTRLLVL.

The chain recombines TRBV4-3 with TRBJ2-2; 8 bases fit TRBD2. This CDR3 is 19 amino acids long. After removal of 4 bases from V and 1 base from J, the junction contained 14 bases not matched to a gene. Per the germline V gene, CDR1 is LGHNA and CDR2 is YSLEER. CDR3 residues: CASSLGGSGAARNTGELFF. CDR3 bases: TGCGCCAGCAGCCTCGGGGGTAGCGGGGCGGCCCGGAACACCGGGGAGCTGTTTTTT.

The chain uses TRBV18 and TRBJ2-5, with TRBD2 identical over 8 bases. The J call may be in error: the DNA end matches TRBJ2-7 better. In germline, CDR1 is KGHSH, CDR2 LQKENI. The CDR3 totals 16 residues. CDR3 protein: CASSPPPGGLGGEQYF. CDR3 in DNA: TGTGCCAGCTCACCACCTCCGGGGGGGCTCGGAGGCGAGCAGTACTTC.

This clone was seen only once. The rearrangement links TRBV5-6 to TRBJ1-1, with D hard to call. V lost 2 bases, J lost 2 bases, and 10 bases lay in between. The CDR3 is made up of 14 amino acids. Germline V lookup: CDR1 SGHDT, CDR2 YYEEEE. CDR3 in DNA: TGTGCCAGCAGCTTCTGGCACGATAACACTGAAGCTTTCTTT. It is translated as CASSFWHDNTEAFF.

Note on this clone: The junction and the germline gene differ at one end; a read error may be behind it. The chain employs TRBV6-1 and TRBJ2-4; a weak D match, TRBD2 (6 bases). Germline CDR1 MNHNS, CDR2 SASEGT. The CDR3 loop spans 12 amino acids. CDR3 protein: CATSGAKNSQYF. The DNA for the CDR3 is TGTGCCACCTCGGGAGCCAAAAACAGTCAGTACTTC.

This clone was seen more than once but under ten times. The chain has TRBV6-4 and TRBJ2-3, with 10 bases that match TRBD2. Germline values: CDR1 MRHNA, CDR2 SNTAGT. The ends lost 5 bases at V and 1 base at J; junction bases unmatched: 0. The CDR3 totals 14 residues. In DNA form, the CDR3 reads TGTGCCAGCAGTCTAGCGGGGGGCACAGATACGCAGTATTTT. Translated: CASSLAGGTDTQYF.

With regard to this clone: The junction does not match germline at one end; this may be a read error. The genes are TRBV7-9 and TRBJ1-1, with D possibly TRBD1 on 6 matching bases. The CDR3 runs to 14 residues. From germline, CDR1 is SEHNR and CDR2 FQNEAQ (reference sequence). CDR3 nucleotide sequence: TGTTCCAGCACCATACAGGGAGAAGCCACTGAAGCTTTCTTT. Amino acid sequence: CSSTIQGEATEAFF.

This chain connects TRBV11-3 to TRBJ2-3; 8 positions match TRBD1. Germline V gene data show CDR1 as SGHNT and CDR2 as YENEEA. The CDR3 extends over 15 amino acids. Trimming took 6 bases from V and 1 from J; bases not matched to a gene: 6. CDR3 nucleotide sequence: TGTGCCAGCAGACGCGGACAGGGCCGCACAGATACGCAGTATTTT. This sequence encodes CASRRGQGRTDTQYF.

This clone was counted once. The chain joins TRBV5-1 to TRBJ1-4; 10 bases are a match to TRBD1. The CDR3 runs to 15 residues. Germline CDR1 and CDR2: SGHRS and YFSETQ. Trimming at V came to 4 bases and at J to 8 bases, leaving 8 bases not matched to a gene. CDR3 in DNA: TGCGCCAGCAGCAAAGGGACAGGGGTAGGCGAAAAACTGTTTTTT. Residues: CASSKGTGVGEKLFF.